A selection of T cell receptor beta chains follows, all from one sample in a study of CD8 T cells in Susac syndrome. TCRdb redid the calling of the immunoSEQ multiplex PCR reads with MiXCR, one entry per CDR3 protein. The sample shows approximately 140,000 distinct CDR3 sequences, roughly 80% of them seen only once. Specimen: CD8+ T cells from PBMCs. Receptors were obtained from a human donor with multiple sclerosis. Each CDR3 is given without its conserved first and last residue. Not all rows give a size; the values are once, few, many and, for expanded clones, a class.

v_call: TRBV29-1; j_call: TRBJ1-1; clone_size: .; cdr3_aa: SLPVGTEAF
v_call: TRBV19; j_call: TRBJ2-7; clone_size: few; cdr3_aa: ASSVTGAYEQY
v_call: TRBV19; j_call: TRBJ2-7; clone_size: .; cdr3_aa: ASTPGGGDYEQY
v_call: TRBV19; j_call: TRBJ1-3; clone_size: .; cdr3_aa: ASLFPEGGNTIY
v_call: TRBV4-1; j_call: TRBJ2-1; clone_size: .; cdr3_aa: ASSQGFAGEQF
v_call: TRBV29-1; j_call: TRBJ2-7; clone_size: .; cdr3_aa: SVEGGALYEQY
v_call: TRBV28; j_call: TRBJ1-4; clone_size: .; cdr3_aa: ASRLTAANEKLF
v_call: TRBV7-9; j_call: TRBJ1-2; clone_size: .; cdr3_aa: ASSLDSNYGYT
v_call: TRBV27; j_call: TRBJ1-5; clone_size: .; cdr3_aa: ASSLWGGNQPQH
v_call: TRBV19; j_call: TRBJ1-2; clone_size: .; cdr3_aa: ASSGYGYT
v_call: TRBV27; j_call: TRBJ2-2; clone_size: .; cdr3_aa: ASSFNTGELF
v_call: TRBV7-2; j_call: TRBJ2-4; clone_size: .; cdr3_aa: ASSQQAQTSKNIQY
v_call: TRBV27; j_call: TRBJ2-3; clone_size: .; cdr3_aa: ASSLFGRNIDTQY
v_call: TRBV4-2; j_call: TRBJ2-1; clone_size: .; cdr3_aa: ASSLQLLAGGRNEQF
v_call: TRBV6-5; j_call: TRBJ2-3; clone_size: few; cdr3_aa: ASRCEAFSSTDTQY
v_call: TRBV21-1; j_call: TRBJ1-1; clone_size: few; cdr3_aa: ASSTNRGRTEAF
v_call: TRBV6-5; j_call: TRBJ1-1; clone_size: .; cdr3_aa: ASRGEDGEAF
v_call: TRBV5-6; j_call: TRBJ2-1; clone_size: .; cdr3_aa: ASSLEAGGPNEQF
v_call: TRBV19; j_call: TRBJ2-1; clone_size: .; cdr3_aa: ASSPTGAPPYNEQF
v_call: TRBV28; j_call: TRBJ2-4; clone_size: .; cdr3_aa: ASSSGTETV
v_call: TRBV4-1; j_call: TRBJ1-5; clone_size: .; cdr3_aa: ASSHSDNKQPQH
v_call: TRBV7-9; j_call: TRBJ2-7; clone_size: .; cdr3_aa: ASSLGEAGLNEQY
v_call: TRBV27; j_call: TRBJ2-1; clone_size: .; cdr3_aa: ASSLSVGDSPFNEQF
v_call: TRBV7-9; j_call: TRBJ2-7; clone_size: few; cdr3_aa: ASSLQGWDEQY
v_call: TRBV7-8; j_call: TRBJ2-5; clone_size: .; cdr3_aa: ASSFFGRRTRQETQY